This passage covers 24 T cell receptor beta chains from one sample sequenced in a study of blood T cell repertoires in COVID-19. Method: immunoSEQ multiplex PCR; TCRdb's copy keeps in-frame clones and lacks some. The table shows around 110,000 clones, with approximately 89% occurring only once. Source material: peripheral blood. These receptors were collected from a man aged 50 to 60 with active or convalescent COVID-19.

The chain is built from TRBV28 and TRBJ1-2; 8 nucleotides agree with TRBD1. Germline assignment: CDR1 MDHEN and CDR2 SYDVKM. Losses at the gene ends were 2 bases for V and 4 bases for J; bases not matched to a gene: 9. The CDR3 has 16 amino acids. The CDR3 DNA follows: TGTGCCAGCAGTTTAGAAGGGACAGGCCAGGCCTATGGCTACACCTTC. Amino acids: CASSLEGTGQAYGYTF.

This clone is termed medium-sized. This chain links TRBV13 with TRBJ2-5; 9 nucleotides line up with TRBD1. The CDR3 spans 16 residues. Germline V gene data show CDR1 as PRHDT and CDR2 as FYEKMQ (reference sequence). V lost 5 bases to trimming and J lost 1 base; unmatched junction nucleotides: 8. The CDR3 DNA reads TGTGCCAGCAGCGCCTCCGGGACAGGGACCCAAGAGACCCAGTACTTC. This sequence encodes CASSASGTGTQETQYF.

The chain combines TRBV29-1 with TRBJ2-2, with D possibly TRBD2 on 5 matching bases. The germline V and J ends were trimmed by 3 bases and 5 bases, with 10 bases remaining between them. The CDR3 extends over 13 amino acids. The germline gives CDR1 SQVTM, CDR2 ANQGSEA. CDR3 sequence reads: CSVEVRGTGELFF. As DNA, the CDR3 is TGCAGCGTTGAGGTTCGGGGAACCGGGGAGCTGTTTTTT.

The gene calls are TRBV6-5 and TRBJ1-3; 9 bases are shared with TRBD1. The CDR3 length is 13 residues. CDR1 is MNHEY, CDR2 SVGAGI, per germline. Trimming took 8 bases from V and 4 from J; bases not matched to a gene: 3. The CDR3 DNA reads as TGTGCCAGCGGGACAGGGACAGGAAACACCATATATTTT. Translation gives CASGTGTGNTIYF.

A single count supports this clone. The chain uses TRBV4-1 and TRBJ2-4; TRBD2 might be the D (5 bases). The germline V gene encodes CDR1 MGHRA and CDR2 YSYEKL. Trimming took 2 bases from V and 8 from J, leaving 22 bases between them. The CDR3 covers 17 residues. Here the CDR3 DNA reads TGCGCCAGCAGCCAACGTTCCCCGGGAATTAATTTGGACATTCAGTACTTC. Translated, it gives CASSQRSPGINLDIQYF.

The chain couples TRBV10-3 to TRBJ2-1, with TRBD2 matching over 10 bases. The ends lost 10 bases at V and 5 bases at J; junction bases unmatched: 2. The CDR3 length is 12 residues. CDR1 ENHRY and CDR2 SYGVKD come from the germline V gene. CDR3 protein: CATLAGDNEQFF. The CDR3, as DNA: TGTGCCACCCTAGCGGGAGACAATGAGCAGTTCTTC.

This chain connects TRBV12-3 or TRBV12-4 to TRBJ2-3; D gene ambiguous. Trimming left V 6 bases short and J 5 bases short, with 6 bases between. The CDR3 consists of 11 residues. This CDR3 is CASRSRDTQYF. CDR3 coding DNA: TGTGCCAGCAGGTCCCGAGATACGCAGTATTTT.

The chain links TRBV6-5 to TRBJ1-2; no definite D call. Trimming left V 7 bases short and J 5 bases short, with 14 bases between. The CDR3 extends over 13 amino acids. Per germline, CDR1 MNHEY and CDR2 SVGAGI. The CDR3 DNA sequence: TGTGCCAGCACTTTATCACCGCGGTATGGCTACACCTTC. Its translation is CASTLSPRYGYTF.

The chain carries TRBV4-2 and TRBJ1-2; 7 bases are a match to TRBD1. V lost 4 bases and J lost 6; bases outside the gene matches: 5. Germline CDR1 reads LGHNA; CDR2 reads YNFKEQ. This CDR3 contains 13 residues. CDR3 residues: CASSPLGQDGYTF. The CDR3 DNA is TGTGCCAGCAGCCCCCTTGGACAGGATGGCTACACCTTC.

CDR3 region: CASSQGSGGGGTYEQYF. The CDR3 bases are TGTGCCAGCAGCCAAGGTTCTGGGGGCGGTGGCACCTACGAGCAGTACTTC. The chain recombines TRBV3-1 (or the pseudogene TRBV3-2) with TRBJ2-7; tentatively, D is TRBD1 (6 bases). Germline V gene lookup returns CDR1 LGHDT and CDR2 YNNKEL (reference sequence). CDR3 length: 17 amino acids. Trimming cost V 1 base and J 2 bases, with 18 bases left between them.

The chain recombines TRBV24-1 with TRBJ2-5, with a tentative D call TRBD1 (5 bases). The germline CDR1 and CDR2 sequences are KGHDR and SFDVKD. The V end was cut by 1 base, the J end by 3 bases, with 11 bases between. The CDR3 contains 15 residues. The CDR3 loop reads CATSDFQGWEETQYF. The CDR3 DNA follows: TGTGCCACCAGTGATTTCCAGGGATGGGAAGAGACCCAGTACTTC.

The chain carries TRBV24-1 and TRBJ2-1, with TRBD2 as a possible D gene (5 bases). V was clipped by 1 base and J by 11 bases, with 8 bases between them. CDR3 length: 12 residues. The germline V gene encodes CDR1 KGHDR and CDR2 SFDVKD. The CDR3 here is CATSDLGGQQFF. CDR3 nucleotides: TGTGCCACCAGTGATTTAGGAGGACAGCAGTTCTTC.

This rearrangement joins TRBV10-3 to TRBJ2-7, with 9 bases fitting TRBD2. CDR1 is ENHRY and CDR2 is SYGVKD in the germline V gene. CDR3 size: 13 residues. Unmatched junction bases numbered 6, after V lost 10 bases and J lost 2 bases. This CDR3 is CANSGGRAYEQYF. The DNA for the CDR3 is TGTGCCAACTCGGGCGGGAGGGCCTACGAGCAGTACTTC.

This chain links TRBV2 with TRBJ1-5; 7 bases are a match to TRBD1. Germline assignment: CDR1 SNHLY and CDR2 FYNNEI. The CDR3 loop spans 16 amino acids. The junction had 8 bases not matched to a gene; V was cut back by 6 bases and J by 0 bases. The CDR3 nucleotides read TGTGCCAGCAGGGGGGGACAGCAGAATAGCAATCAGCCCCAGCATTTT. Amino acids: CASRGGQQNSNQPQHF.

The chain is built from TRBV7-9 and TRBJ1-4; no firm D call. Trimming removed 1 base at V and 8 bases at J, with 14 bases between. Looked up from germline, CDR1 is SEHNR and CDR2 is FQNEAQ (reference sequence). The CDR3 contains 15 residues. CDR3 region: CASSLGRAGIEKLFF. The CDR3 coding sequence is TGTGCCAGCAGCTTAGGTAGAGCGGGAATCGAAAAACTGTTTTTT.

The chain has TRBV4-2 and TRBJ2-5; 7 nucleotides line up with TRBD1. The CDR3 has 14 amino acids. Trimming at V came to 1 base and at J to 3 bases, leaving 2 bases not matched to a gene. Germline lookup yields CDR1 LGHNA and CDR2 YNFKEQ. In DNA, the CDR3 is TGTGCCAGCAGCCAAGTTGGGACAGAAGAGACCCAGTACTTC. Amino acid sequence: CASSQVGTEETQYF.

This chain connects TRBV10-3 to TRBJ1-4, with 8 bases that match TRBD1. The CDR3 extends over 19 amino acids. V shed 3 bases, J shed 6 bases, and the junction held 18 bases outside the gene matches. The V gene's germline CDR1 is ENHRY and CDR2 SYGVKD. CDR3 protein: CAISETYLRGRVADEKLFF. For the CDR3, the DNA is TGTGCCATCAGTGAAACCTACCTCAGGGGGCGCGTGGCAGATGAAAAACTGTTTTTT.

The chain carries TRBV11-2 and TRBJ2-6; D gene ambiguous. The CDR3 has 16 residues. Trimming took 1 base from V and 0 from J, leaving 7 bases between them. Looked up from germline, CDR1 is SGHAT and CDR2 is FQNNGV. This chain's CDR3 is CASSLGRVSGANVLTF. Here the CDR3 DNA reads TGTGCCAGCAGCTTAGGTCGGGTCTCTGGGGCCAACGTCCTGACTTTC.

J is TRBJ2-7 and V is TRBV4-1; D is possibly TRBD1 (7 bases). Germline V gives CDR1 MGHRA, CDR2 YSYEKL. This CDR3 region has 16 residues. V was clipped by 0 bases and J by 1 base, with 13 bases between them. CDR3: CASSQDARGDSYEQYF. The CDR3 DNA reads as TGCGCCAGCAGCCAAGATGCCAGGGGGGATTCCTACGAGCAGTACTTC.

The chain is built from TRBV21-1 and TRBJ2-1; whether TRBD2, the table's D call, matches the DNA was not checked. TRBV21-1 is described as a pseudogene. The CDR3 runs to 15 residues. The CDR3 region is CASARARNSYNEQFF. DNA of the CDR3: TGTGCCAGCGCGAGGGCCAGGAATTCCTACAATGAGCAGTTCTTC.

This chain joins TRBV19 and TRBJ2-3; D remains ambiguous. Between the trimmed V and J ends, which lost 5 bases and 5 bases, there was a span of 17 bases. Germline lookup yields CDR1 LNHDA and CDR2 SQIVND (reference sequence). This CDR3 is 15 amino acids long. The CDR3 nucleotides are TGTGCCAGTAGTCCCCTCGCCATTTACAAAGATACGCAGTATTTT. Protein sequence: CASSPLAIYKDTQYF.

CDR3 loop: CASSTTSGSDTGELFF. As DNA, the CDR3 is TGTGCCAGTAGTACCACTAGCGGGAGTGACACCGGGGAGCTGTTTTTT. This chain joins TRBV19 and TRBJ2-2, with 11 bases aligning to TRBD2. Germline CDR1 LNHDA, CDR2 SQIVND (reference sequence). J was trimmed by 3 bases and V by 4 bases; bases with no gene match: 4. The CDR3 totals 16 residues.

The V and J genes are TRBV6-5 and TRBJ2-5; 10 positions agree with TRBD1. Germline trimming cut 8 bases from V and 5 bases from J; bases unmatched to any gene: 8. The CDR3 runs 14 residues. Germline CDR1 is MNHEY and CDR2 is SVGAGI. CDR3 sequence reads: CASRRQGAGETQYF. The CDR3 DNA reads TGTGCCAGCCGTCGACAGGGGGCCGGGGAGACCCAGTACTTC.

This chain uses TRBV27 with TRBJ2-7; 10 bases match TRBD2. Trimming at V came to 2 bases and at J to 6 bases, leaving 7 bases not matched to a gene. CDR3 length equals 15 residues. The V gene's germline CDR1 is MNHEY and CDR2 SMNVEV (reference sequence). In DNA, the CDR3 is TGTGCCAGCAGTTTACTAGCGGGAGTCGGGGGCGAGCAGTACTTC. Translated, it gives CASSLLAGVGGEQYF.